This T cell receptor (beta chain) appears in the sequencing data of a study of T cell repertoires in cytomegalovirus infection. The wider study: Public TCR beta signatures indicated both CMV infection and matching HLA type. General observations from the study: Cumulated frequencies of public TCR beta families served to identify carriers of CMV plus the relevant HLA. HLA-C-restricted CMV-specific TCR beta clonotypes were dominant in the ex vivo response.

TCRdb itself ran the reads through MiXCR, one entry per CDR3 protein. The sample yields about 890,000 distinct CDR3 sequences, roughly a third seen once. Trimming took 0 bases from V and 3 from J; bases not matched to a gene: 3. The CDR3 covers 15 residues. The germline V gene encodes CDR1 SGHDN and CDR2 FVKESK. To note about this clonotype: Its target is not known.

The source was cultured CD8+ T cells from PBMCs, collected from culture after CMV antigen stimulation. The clonotype was recovered from a human donor in good health (CMV status not recorded). Some clones in this sample may be carry-over from other donors' samples. This sequence joins TRBV14 and TRBJ2-3, with 7 bases identical to TRBD1. The CDR3 is CASSQERGLTDTQYF. As DNA, the CDR3 is TGTGCCAGCAGCCAAGAAAGGGGGCTGACAGATACGCAGTATTTT.